The 14 T cell receptor beta chains in this list originate from one sample, sequenced in a study of T-cell memory formation after mild COVID-19. In TCRdb, the 5' RACE reads were re-called with MiXCR into one record per CDR3 protein. The data show approximately 98,000 distinct CDR3 sequences, 15% to 20% seen once. Sequencing was carried out using PBMCs or a T cell subset sorted from them (not recorded which). Every receptor here comes from a man in his late teens or twenties who had mild COVID-19 (a few samples of this study predate the infection). Cell type and time point are not known.

The rearrangement joins TRBV30 to TRBJ1-5; D is undetermined. The V end lost 5 bases, the J end lost 1 base, and 9 bases lay between the germline ends. This CDR3 is 13 amino acids long. Germline CDR1 and CDR2: GTSNPN and SVGIG (reference sequence). For the CDR3, the DNA is TGTGCCTGGGGGAGGGAGAGCAATCAGCCCCAGCATTTT. It codes for CAWGRESNQPQHF. The full variable domain, with the rest looked up from reference TRBV30 and TRBJ1-5, is SQTIHQWPATLVQPVGSPLSLECTVEGTSNPNLYWYRQAAGRGLQLLFYSVGIGQISSEVPQNLSASRPQDRQFILSSKKLLLSDSGFYLCAWGRESNQPQHFGDGTRLSIL.

The V call is TRBV7-9, the J call TRBJ2-7; 7 bases are a match to TRBD1. There are 14 residues in the CDR3. Trimming cost V 0 bases and J 2 bases; bases outside gene matches: 1. Germline-derived CDR1 and CDR2 are SEHNR and FQNEAQ (reference sequence). CDR3 sequence: CASSLAGTAYEQYF. In nucleotides, the CDR3 is TGTGCCAGCAGCTTAGCCGGGACAGCCTACGAGCAGTACTTC.

The rearrangement uses TRBV24-1 and TRBJ2-3; 8 nucleotides align to TRBD1. V shed 3 bases and J 6 bases; nucleotides not matched to a gene: 7. Germline values: CDR1 KGHDR, CDR2 SFDVKD. The CDR3 is 15 residues long. The CDR3 loop reads CATSDPDRGWDTQYF. The CDR3 region has the DNA TGTGCCACCAGTGATCCTGACAGGGGATGGGATACGCAGTATTTT.

This clonotype was recorded a few times. The chain uses TRBV12-3 or TRBV12-4 and TRBJ2-3; D not certain. CDR3 size: 13 residues. V was pared by 4 bases and J by 6 bases, with 11 bases between. CDR3 nucleotides: TGTGCCAGCAGTTCCCGATTTCGGGATACGCAGTATTTT. It yields the protein CASSSRFRDTQYF.

This clonotype has a handful of counts. The chain recombines TRBV6-5 with TRBJ1-5; no firm D call. Trimming stripped 2 bases from V and 4 bases from J, with 3 bases between. Germline V gene sequence: CDR1 MNHEY, CDR2 SVGAGI. The CDR3 runs to 12 residues. The CDR3 protein is CASSYNNQPQHF. The CDR3 bases are TGTGCCAGCAGTTACAATAATCAGCCCCAGCATTTT.

This clonotype was seen a handful of times. CDR3 in DNA: TGCAGTGCACCTTGGACTAGCGGCAGTGAGACCCAGTACTTC. Translation gives CSAPWTSGSETQYF. The chain couples TRBV20-1 to TRBJ2-5, with 10 bases identical to TRBD2. V was clipped by 6 bases and J by 5 bases; unmatched bases: 9. Germline lookup yields CDR1 DFQATT and CDR2 SNEGSKA (reference sequence). The CDR3 extends over 14 amino acids.

V usage is TRBV7-2 and J usage is TRBJ1-5, with D tentatively TRBD1 (6 bases). The CDR3 is 15 amino acids. V shed 2 bases and J shed 4 bases, with 12 bases lying between them. In germline, CDR1 is SGHTA, CDR2 FQGNSA. CDR3 sequence: CASSLMGGRNQPQHF. The CDR3 bases are TGTGCCAGCAGCTTAATGGGGGGCAGGAATCAGCCCCAGCATTTT.

The chain joins TRBV11-2 to TRBJ2-5, with 10 nucleotides matching TRBD2. V was clipped by 4 bases and J by 5 bases; unmatched bases: 4. This CDR3 region has 14 residues. The germline gives CDR1 SGHAT, CDR2 FQNNGV. The CDR3 region is CASSSGLARETQYF. The CDR3 DNA is TGTGCCAGCAGCTCGGGACTAGCGAGGGAGACCCAGTACTTC. Combining the CDR3 with reference TRBV11-2 and TRBJ2-5 gives the whole variable domain EAGVAQSPRYKIIEKRQSVAFWCNPISGHATLYWYQQILGQGPKLLIQFQNNGVVDDSQLPKDRFSAERLKGVDSTLKIQPAKLEDSAVYLCASSSGLARETQYFGPGTRLLVL.

This clonotype was recorded a few times. This chain joins TRBV7-8 and TRBJ2-1; TRBD1 or TRBD2 may be the D gene (5 bases each). This CDR3 contains 15 residues. CDR1 is SGHVS, CDR2 FQNEAQ, per germline. The V end lost 5 bases, the J end lost 9 bases, and 20 bases lay between the germline ends. CDR3 DNA sequence: TGTGCCAGCAGCACCGGGGCCAGCCACTTGGGTGAGCAGTTCTTC. Translating gives CASSTGASHLGEQFF.

The gene calls are TRBV7-7 and TRBJ2-7, with D possibly being TRBD1 (6 bases). CDR1 SSHAT and CDR2 FNYEAQ come from the germline V gene (reference sequence). The CDR3 has 14 residues. The CDR3 DNA follows: TGTGCTAGCAGCTTAGGCAGGGGTAAAAACGAGCAGTACGTC. Amino acid sequence: CASSLGRGKNEQYV.

The V call is TRBV7-2, the J call TRBJ2-1; 11 bases match TRBD2. Trimming removed 1 base from V and 12 bases from J; junction bases left unmatched: 11. The germline V gene has CDR1 SGHTA and CDR2 FQGNSA. CDR3 length: 16 amino acids. CDR3 sequence (DNA): TGTGCCAGCAGCTTAGAGAGAAGACTAGCGGGGTTCGGGCAGTTCTTC. It codes for CASSLERRLAGFGQFF.

CDR3 sequence: CATAGVSSGNTIYF. As DNA, the CDR3 is TGTGCCACGGCGGGGGTGAGCTCTGGAAACACCATATATTTT. The chain carries TRBV10-3 and TRBJ1-3, with D possibly matching TRBD1 (5 bases). The CDR3 extends over 14 amino acids. V lost 10 bases and J 0 bases, leaving 13 bases between the germline ends. Looked up from germline, CDR1 is ENHRY and CDR2 is SYGVKD.

This clonotype was observed a handful of times. The chain employs TRBV12-3 or TRBV12-4 and TRBJ2-1; D uncertain. This CDR3 contains 10 residues. Trimming stripped 5 bases from V and 15 bases from J, with 11 bases between. The DNA for the CDR3 is TGTGCCAGCAGTATCGGACCCGCGTTCTTC. This gives the protein CASSIGPAFF.

The chain employs TRBV4-3 and TRBJ1-1; no definite D call. The CDR3 runs 15 residues. Trimming took 4 bases from V and 1 from J, leaving 13 bases between them. Germline V gene lookup returns CDR1 LGHNA and CDR2 YSLEER. CDR3 in DNA: TGCGCCAGCAGCCCTCACAGCCCGGGGAACACTGAAGCTTTCTTT. Protein sequence: CASSPHSPGNTEAFF.